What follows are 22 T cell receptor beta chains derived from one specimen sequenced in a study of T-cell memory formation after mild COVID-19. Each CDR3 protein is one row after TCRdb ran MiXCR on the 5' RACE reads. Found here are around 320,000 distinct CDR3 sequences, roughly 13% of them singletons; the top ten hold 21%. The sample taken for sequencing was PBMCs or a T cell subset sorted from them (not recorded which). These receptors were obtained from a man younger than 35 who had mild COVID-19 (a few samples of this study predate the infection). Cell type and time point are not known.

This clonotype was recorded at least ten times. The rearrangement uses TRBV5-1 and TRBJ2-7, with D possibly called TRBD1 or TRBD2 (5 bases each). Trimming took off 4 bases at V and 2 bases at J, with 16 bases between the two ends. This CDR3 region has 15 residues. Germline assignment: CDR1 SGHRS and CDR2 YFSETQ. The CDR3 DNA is TGCGCCAGCAGCGGCGTGGGGGACGGACCCTACGAGCAGTACTTC. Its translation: CASSGVGDGPYEQYF.

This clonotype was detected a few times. CDR3 protein: CASSQGRASGSYQETQYF. In DNA form, the CDR3 reads TGCGCCAGCAGCCAAGGGAGGGCTAGCGGATCGTACCAAGAGACCCAGTACTTC. The chain joins TRBV4-1 to TRBJ2-5; 7 bases match TRBD2. The CDR3 spans 18 residues. Per the germline V gene, CDR1 is MGHRA and CDR2 is YSYEKL. J was trimmed by 0 bases and V by 1 base; bases with no gene match: 11.

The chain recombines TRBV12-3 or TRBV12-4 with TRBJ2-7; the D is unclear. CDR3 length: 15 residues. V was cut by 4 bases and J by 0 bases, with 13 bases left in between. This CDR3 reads CASSSNTAPSYEQYF. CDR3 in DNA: TGTGCCAGCAGTTCCAATACGGCCCCCTCCTACGAGCAGTACTTC.

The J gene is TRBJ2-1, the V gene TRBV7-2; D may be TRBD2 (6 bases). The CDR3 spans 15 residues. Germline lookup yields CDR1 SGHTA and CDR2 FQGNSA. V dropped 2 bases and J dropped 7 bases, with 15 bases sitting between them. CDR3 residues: CASSLKIREINEQFF. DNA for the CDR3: TGTGCCAGCAGCTTAAAAATTCGGGAGATAAATGAGCAGTTCTTC.

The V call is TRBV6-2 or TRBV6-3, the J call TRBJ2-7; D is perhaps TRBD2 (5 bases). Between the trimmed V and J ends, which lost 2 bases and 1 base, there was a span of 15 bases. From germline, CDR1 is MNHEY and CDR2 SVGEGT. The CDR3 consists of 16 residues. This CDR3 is CASSYRRHAGSYEQYF. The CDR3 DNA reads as TGTGCCAGCAGTTACCGCCGACACGCGGGTTCCTACGAGCAGTACTTC.

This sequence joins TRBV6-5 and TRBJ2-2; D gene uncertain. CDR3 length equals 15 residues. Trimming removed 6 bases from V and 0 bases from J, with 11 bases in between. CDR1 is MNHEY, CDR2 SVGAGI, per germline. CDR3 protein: CASREYTANTGELFF. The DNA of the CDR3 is TGTGCCAGCAGGGAATACACAGCGAACACCGGGGAGCTGTTTTTT.

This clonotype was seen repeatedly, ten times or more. CDR3 nucleotides: TGTGCCAGCAGCCCAGAGACAGGGGGAGTGGGCGAGCAGTACTTC. This codes for CASSPETGGVGEQYF. The J gene is TRBJ2-7, the V gene TRBV4-2, with 9 bases fitting TRBD1. With 4 bases clipped from V and 6 bases from J, the junction kept 10 bases outside the gene matches. Germline values: CDR1 LGHNA, CDR2 YNFKEQ. The length of the CDR3 is 15 residues.

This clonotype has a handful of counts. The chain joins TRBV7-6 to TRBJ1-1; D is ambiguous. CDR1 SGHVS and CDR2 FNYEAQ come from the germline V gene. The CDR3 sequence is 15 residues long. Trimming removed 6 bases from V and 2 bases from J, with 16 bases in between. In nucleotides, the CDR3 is TGTGCCAGCAGTCCATCCCGGGAGCCAAACACTGAAGCTTTCTTT. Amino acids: CASSPSREPNTEAFF.

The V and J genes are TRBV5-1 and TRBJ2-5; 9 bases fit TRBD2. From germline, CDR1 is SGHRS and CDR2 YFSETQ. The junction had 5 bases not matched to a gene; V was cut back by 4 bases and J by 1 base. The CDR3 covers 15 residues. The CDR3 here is CASSAGTSIQETQYF. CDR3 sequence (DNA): TGCGCCAGCAGCGCTGGGACTAGCATCCAAGAGACCCAGTACTTC.

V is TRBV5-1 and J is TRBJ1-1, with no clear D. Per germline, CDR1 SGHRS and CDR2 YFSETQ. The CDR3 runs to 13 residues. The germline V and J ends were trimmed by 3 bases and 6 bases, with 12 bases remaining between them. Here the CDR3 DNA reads TGCGCCAGCAGCTCGCAAGAGGCCCCTGAAGCTTTCTTT. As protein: CASSSQEAPEAFF.

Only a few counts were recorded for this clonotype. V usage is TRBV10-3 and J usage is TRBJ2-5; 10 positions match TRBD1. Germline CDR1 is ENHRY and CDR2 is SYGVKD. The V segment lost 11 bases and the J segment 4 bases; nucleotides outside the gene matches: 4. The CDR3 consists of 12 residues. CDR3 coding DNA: TGTGCCGTGGGACAGGGGACAGAGACCCAGTACTTC. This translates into CAVGQGTETQYF.

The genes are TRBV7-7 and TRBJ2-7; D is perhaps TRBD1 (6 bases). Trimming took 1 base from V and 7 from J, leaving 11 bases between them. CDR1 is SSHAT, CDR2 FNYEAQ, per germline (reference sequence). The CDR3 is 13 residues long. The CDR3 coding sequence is TGTGCCAGCAGCTTAGAAGCAGGGGATGAGCAGTACTTC. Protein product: CASSLEAGDEQYF.

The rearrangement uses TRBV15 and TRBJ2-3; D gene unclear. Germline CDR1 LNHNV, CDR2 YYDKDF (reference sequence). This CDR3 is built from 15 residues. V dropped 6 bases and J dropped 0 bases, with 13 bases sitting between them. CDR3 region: CATSRDSQSTDTQYF. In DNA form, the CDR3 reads TGTGCCACCAGTCGAGACTCGCAAAGCACAGATACGCAGTATTTT.

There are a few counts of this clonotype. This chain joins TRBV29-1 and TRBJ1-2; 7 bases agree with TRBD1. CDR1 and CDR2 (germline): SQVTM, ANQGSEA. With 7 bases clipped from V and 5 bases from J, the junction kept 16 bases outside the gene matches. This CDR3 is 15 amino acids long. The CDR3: CSAWIRTGLSYGYTF. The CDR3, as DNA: TGCAGCGCATGGATTAGGACAGGTCTTTCGTATGGCTACACCTTC. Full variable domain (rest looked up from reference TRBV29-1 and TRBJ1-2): SAVISQKPSRDICQRGTSLTIQCQVDSQVTMMFWYRQQPGQSLTLIATANQGSEATYESGFVIDKFPISRPNLTFSTLTVSNMSPEDSSIYLCSAWIRTGLSYGYTFGSGTRLTVV.

The CDR3, as DNA: TGCAGTGCTAGAGATCCAGGGGGCACGGTCGAGCAGTACGTC. It encodes CSARDPGGTVEQYV. This chain joins TRBV20-1 and TRBJ2-7, with 8 positions matching TRBD1. This CDR3 comprises 14 residues. Germline CDR1 is DFQATT and CDR2 is SNEGSKA (reference sequence). With 0 bases clipped from V and 6 bases from J, the junction kept 7 bases outside the gene matches.

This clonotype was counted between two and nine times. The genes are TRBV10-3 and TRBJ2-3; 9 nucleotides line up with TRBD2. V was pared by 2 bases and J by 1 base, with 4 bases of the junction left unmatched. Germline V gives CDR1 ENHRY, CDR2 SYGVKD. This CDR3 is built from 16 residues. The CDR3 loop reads CAISEKASGGTDTQYF. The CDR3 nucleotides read TGTGCCATCAGTGAGAAGGCTAGCGGGGGCACAGATACGCAGTATTTT.

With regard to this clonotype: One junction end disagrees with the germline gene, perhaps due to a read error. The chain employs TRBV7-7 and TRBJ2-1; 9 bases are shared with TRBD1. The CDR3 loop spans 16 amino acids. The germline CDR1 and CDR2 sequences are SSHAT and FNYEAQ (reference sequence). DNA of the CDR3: TGTGCTAGCAGCTCCCACAGGGGGCGCGTTTTCGTTGAGCAGTTCTTC. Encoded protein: CASSSHRGRVFVEQFF.

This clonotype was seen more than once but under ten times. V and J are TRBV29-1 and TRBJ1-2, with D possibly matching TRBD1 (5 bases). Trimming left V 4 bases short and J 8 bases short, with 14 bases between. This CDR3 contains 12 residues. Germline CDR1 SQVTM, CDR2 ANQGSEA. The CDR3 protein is CSVANGARGYTF. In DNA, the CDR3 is TGCAGCGTTGCGAACGGGGCGAGAGGCTACACCTTC.

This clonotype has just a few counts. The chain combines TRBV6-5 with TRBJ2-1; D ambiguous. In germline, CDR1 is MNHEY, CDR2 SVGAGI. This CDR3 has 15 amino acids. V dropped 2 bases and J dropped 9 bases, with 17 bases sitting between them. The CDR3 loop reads CASSYTSPMLGEQFF. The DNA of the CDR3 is TGTGCCAGCAGTTACACCTCCCCGATGCTAGGTGAGCAGTTCTTC.

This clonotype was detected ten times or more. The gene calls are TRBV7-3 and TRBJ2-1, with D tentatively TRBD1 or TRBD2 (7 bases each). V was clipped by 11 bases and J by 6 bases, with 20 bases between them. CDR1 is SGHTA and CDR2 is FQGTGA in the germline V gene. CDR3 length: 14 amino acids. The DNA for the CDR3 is TGTGCCTCCGCCCAGGGGGGGCTGGGCAATGAGCAGTTCTTC. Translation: CASAQGGLGNEQFF.

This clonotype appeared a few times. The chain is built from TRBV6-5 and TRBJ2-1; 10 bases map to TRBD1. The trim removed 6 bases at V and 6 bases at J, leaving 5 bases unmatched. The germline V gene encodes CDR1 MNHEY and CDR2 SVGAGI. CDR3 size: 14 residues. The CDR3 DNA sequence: TGTGCCAGCAGGAGACAGGGGGCGACCAATGAGCAGTTCTTC. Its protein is CASRRQGATNEQFF.

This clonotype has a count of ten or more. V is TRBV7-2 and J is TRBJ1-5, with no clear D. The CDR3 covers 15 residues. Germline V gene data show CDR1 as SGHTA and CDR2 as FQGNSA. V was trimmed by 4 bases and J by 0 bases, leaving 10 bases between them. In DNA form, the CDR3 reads TGTGCCAGCAGCTGGTATCGCGTTAGCAATCAGCCCCAGCATTTT. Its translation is CASSWYRVSNQPQHF.